The rows below give T cell receptor beta chains drawn from one sample of a study of regulatory T cells in long-lasting Graves disease. TCRdb fed the multiplex PCR reads into MiXCR, producing one record per CDR3 protein. This table holds more than 400,000 distinct CDR3 sequences, less than 20% found once. These data were likewise used in another study, on T cells in Graves' hyperthyroidism and ophthalmopathy.

Source: peripheral blood mononuclear cells (PBMCs), taken at new diagnosis, from a patient treated with antithyroid drugs. These receptors were collected from a woman in her thirties with Graves disease. Both conserved end residues are part of each CDR3. The D gene is left open where the match is weak. Only part of the rows carry a size: once, few, many, or a class if the clone is expanded.

V,size,J,D,DNA,CDR3
TRBV28,many,TRBJ2-5,TRBD2,TGTGCCAGCACCGTTAGCGGGAGCGGGGAGACCCAGTACTTC,CASTVSGSGETQYF
TRBV20-1,many,TRBJ2-5,TRBD1,TGCAGTGCTAGGCTCCTGGGACAGGGGGAGACCCAGTACTTC,CSARLLGQGETQYF
TRBV10-3,-,TRBJ2-7,-,TGTGCCATCACCCCGGACACCGCTTACGAGCAGTACTTC,CAITPDTAYEQYF
TRBV7-6,-,TRBJ2-2,TRBD1,TGTGCCAGCAGCCGGAGGGACAGGGAGGGGACCGGGGAGCTGTTTTTT,CASSRRDREGTGELFF
TRBV29-1,-,TRBJ2-7,-,TGCAGCGTTGAGCTGGACTCACGCTCCTACGAGCAGTACTTC,CSVELDSRSYEQYF
TRBV9,-,TRBJ2-4,-,TGTGCCAGCAGCCCCCGCCTGGGTCGGGGCAAAAACATTCAGTACTTC,CASSPRLGRGKNIQYF
TRBV2,many,TRBJ1-1,TRBD1,TGTGCCAGCAGTGTAGACAGGGTCGGAACTGAAGCTTTCTTT,CASSVDRVGTEAFF
TRBV29-1,many,TRBJ1-1,-,TGCAGCGTTGTAGGCGGGAGTGAAGCTTTCTTT,CSVVGGSEAFF
TRBV6-1,-,TRBJ2-3,-,TGTGCCAGCAGGGCCCCGGGGAGAACAGATACGCAGTATTTT,CASRAPGRTDTQYF
TRBV6-1,many,TRBJ2-1,TRBD2,TGTGCCAGCAGCCGCACCCGTTCTAGCGGGAGGGATAATGAGCAGTTCTTC,CASSRTRSSGRDNEQFF
TRBV18,-,TRBJ1-2,-,TGTGCCAGCTCACCGGGAAGTACGAACTATGGCTACAGCTTC,CASSPGSTNYGYSF
TRBV2,many,TRBJ2-3,-,TGTGCCAGCAGGTTCTCGAGAGGGGATACGCAGTATTTT,CASRFSRGDTQYF
TRBV12-3/TRBV12-4,many,TRBJ1-4,-,TGTGCCAGCAGTGACGTTGCGGGGCTGAATGAAAAACTGTTTTTT,CASSDVAGLNEKLFF
TRBV20-1,-,TRBJ2-7,-,TGCAGTGCTAGAGATGGGCGTATTACCTACGAGCAGTACTTC,CSARDGRITYEQYF
TRBV7-8,many,TRBJ2-1,TRBD2,TGTGCCAGCAGCTCATGGACTAGCGGAACCTACAATGAGCAGTTCTTC,CASSSWTSGTYNEQFF
TRBV11-2,many,TRBJ2-5,-,TGTGCCAGCAGCTTAGATGTTGTGGAGACCCAGTACTTC,CASSLDVVETQYF
TRBV5-1,many,TRBJ1-1,-,TGCGCCAGCAGCATCATCCCAGGGAACACTGAAGCTTTCTTT,CASSIIPGNTEAFF
TRBV5-4,few,TRBJ2-5,TRBD1,TGTGCCAGCAGCGTACCGGGACAGGGGACCGAGACCCAGTACTTC,CASSVPGQGTETQYF
TRBV20-1,many,TRBJ2-7,-,TGCAGTGCTCCGAGGGACCGCCGAGGCGAGCAGTACTTC,CSAPRDRRGEQYF
TRBV3-1,few,TRBJ2-5,-,TGTGCCAGCAGCCAAAAGGGGGGAGAGACCCAGTACTTC,CASSQKGGETQYF
TRBV30,many,TRBJ2-6,-,TGTGCCTGGGGGTCCTCAGGCTCTGGGGCCAACGTCCTGACTTTC,CAWGSSGSGANVLTF
TRBV20-1,many,TRBJ2-5,TRBD1,TGCAGTGCTTGGACAGGGTCGGAGACCCAGTACTTC,CSAWTGSETQYF
TRBV28,many,TRBJ1-6,TRBD1,TGTGCCAGCACCGGGACAGGGAGATCACCCCTCCACTTT,CASTGTGRSPLHF
TRBV30,many,TRBJ1-2,-,TGTGCCTGGAGTACCTCAGGGGCTTATGGCTACACCTTC,CAWSTSGAYGYTF
TRBV29-1,-,TRBJ2-4,-,TGCAGCGTTGGGGGGATACAGGGTCGGTACGGGGACATTCAGCACTTC,CSVGGIQGRYGDIQHF
TRBV2,many,TRBJ2-5,-,TGTGCCAGCAGTGAAGGGAGGCGCCAAGAGACCCAGTACTTC,CASSEGRRQETQYF
TRBV6-1,many,TRBJ2-2,-,TGTGCCAGCAGCCCCTACTTTGACAGTTTCCCCGGGGAGCTGTTTTTT,CASSPYFDSFPGELFF
TRBV30,-,TRBJ1-5,-,TGTGCCTGGAGTCAAACAGAATATCAGCCCCAGCATTTT,CAWSQTEYQPQHF
TRBV13,many,TRBJ2-3,TRBD1,TGTGCCAGCAGCCGCGGACAGGGCCGCACAGATACGCAGTATTTT,CASSRGQGRTDTQYF
TRBV28,many,TRBJ1-6,-,TGTGCCAGCAGTTTACTCTTTGACATGGCAGGTTCACCCCTCCACTTT,CASSLLFDMAGSPLHF
TRBV18,-,TRBJ1-2,TRBD1,TGTGCCAGCTCACCACCCTCCGGGACAGTCGGCTACACCTTC,CASSPPSGTVGYTF
TRBV4-3,many,TRBJ1-5,TRBD1,TGCGCCAGCAGCCGCGGGGACAGGGTCGGCCAGCCCCAGCATTTT,CASSRGDRVGQPQHF
TRBV10-2,few,TRBJ2-7,TRBD2,TGCGCCACCGGGACTAGCGGGCCTACCTACGAGCAGTACTTC,CATGTSGPTYEQYF
TRBV3-1,many,TRBJ2-2,-,TGTGCCAGCAGCCGTGGGTTGAGAATTAACACCGGGGAGCTGTTTTTT,CASSRGLRINTGELFF
TRBV7-2,-,TRBJ2-1,TRBD2,TGTGCCATTGACACCCCGGGACTAGCGGGAGGGGAGCAGTTCTTC,CAIDTPGLAGGEQFF
TRBV27,many,TRBJ2-2,TRBD2,TGTGCCAGCAGTTTTTTTACGGGAGGGTTCACCGGGGAGCTGTTTTTT,CASSFFTGGFTGELFF
TRBV5-1,many,TRBJ2-7,TRBD2,TGCGCCAGCAGCTGGGGACTAGCGGGAGACGGCGTCGTTTACGAGCAGTACTTC,CASSWGLAGDGVVYEQYF
TRBV7-2,few,TRBJ2-1,TRBD2,TGTGCCAGCAGCGACCTAGCGGATAGCTCCTACAATGAGCAGTTCTTC,CASSDLADSSYNEQFF
TRBV7-2,many,TRBJ2-1,-,TGTGCCAGCAGCTCCCTGCGGGACGATGAGCAGTTCTTC,CASSSLRDDEQFF
TRBV24-1,-,TRBJ2-7,-,TGTGCCACCAGTGATCCCACCTCGGATGGTTACGAGCAGTACTTC,CATSDPTSDGYEQYF
TRBV5-1,many,TRBJ2-5,-,TGCGCCAGCAGCGCTTTCGCGAGGGAGACCCAGTACTTC,CASSAFARETQYF
TRBV6-1,many,TRBJ2-5,-,TGTGCCAGCGGGGAGGAGCAAGAGACCCAGTACTTC,CASGEEQETQYF
TRBV7-9,many,TRBJ2-2,TRBD2,TGTGCCAGCTTTTACTCGGGACTAGCGGGAGCCGGGGAGCTGTTTTTT,CASFYSGLAGAGELFF
TRBV11-2,many,TRBJ1-5,-,TGTGCCAGCAGCCCGGGGACAAGGCGTCAGCCCCAGCATTTT,CASSPGTRRQPQHF
TRBV28,-,TRBJ2-7,TRBD2,TGTGCCAGCAGTTCACTAGCGGAGGGCTACGAGCAGTACTTC,CASSSLAEGYEQYF
TRBV29-1,-,TRBJ2-5,-,TGCAGCGTACTGGGCCCCTCAGGGGAGACCCAGTACTTC,CSVLGPSGETQYF
TRBV18,many,TRBJ2-7,TRBD2,TGTGCCAGCTCACCCTGGCTAGCGGGAGTGGAGGTCGAGTACTTC,CASSPWLAGVEVEYF
TRBV18,few,TRBJ2-2,-,TGTGCCAGCTCACCGACGACAGGTTCGGGCACCGGGGAGCTGTTTTTT,CASSPTTGSGTGELFF
TRBV14,-,TRBJ2-7,-,TGTGCCAGCAGCAGCGGCGGGTACTCTTACGAGCAGTACTTC,CASSSGGYSYEQYF
TRBV12-3/TRBV12-4,few,TRBJ2-1,-,TGTGCCAGCAAGGAGTTTGGGGGGGCTGAGCAGTTCTTC,CASKEFGGAEQFF
TRBV5-4,-,TRBJ2-1,TRBD2,TGTGCCAGCATCCCGAGCGGGACTACGCCCAATGAGCAGTTCTTC,CASIPSGTTPNEQFF
TRBV5-1,-,TRBJ2-1,TRBD2,TGCGCCAGCAGCCCCCTAGCGGGAGTGGCCAATGAGCAGTTCTTC,CASSPLAGVANEQFF
TRBV7-8,many,TRBJ1-1,-,TGTGCCAGCAGCTCAACAGCGGTAGAGACTGAAGCTTTCTTT,CASSSTAVETEAFF